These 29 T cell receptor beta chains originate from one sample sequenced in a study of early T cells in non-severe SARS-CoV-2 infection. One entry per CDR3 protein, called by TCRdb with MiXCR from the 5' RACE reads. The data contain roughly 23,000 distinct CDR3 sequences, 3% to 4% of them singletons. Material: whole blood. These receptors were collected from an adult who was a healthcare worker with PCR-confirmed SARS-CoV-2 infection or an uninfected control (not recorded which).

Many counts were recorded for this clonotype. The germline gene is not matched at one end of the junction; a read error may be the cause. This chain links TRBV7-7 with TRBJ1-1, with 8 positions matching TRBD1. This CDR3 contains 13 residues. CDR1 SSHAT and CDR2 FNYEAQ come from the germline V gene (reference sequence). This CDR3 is CASSMDRAAEAFF. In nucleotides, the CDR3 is TGTGCTAGCAGCATGGACAGGGCGGCTGAAGCTTTCTTT. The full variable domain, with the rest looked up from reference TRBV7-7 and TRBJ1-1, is GAGVSQSPRYKVTKRGQDVTLRCDPISSHATLYWYQQALGQGPEFLTYFNYEAQPDKSGLPSDRFSAERPEGSISTLTIQRTEQRDSAMYRCASSMDRAAEAFFGQGTRLTVV.

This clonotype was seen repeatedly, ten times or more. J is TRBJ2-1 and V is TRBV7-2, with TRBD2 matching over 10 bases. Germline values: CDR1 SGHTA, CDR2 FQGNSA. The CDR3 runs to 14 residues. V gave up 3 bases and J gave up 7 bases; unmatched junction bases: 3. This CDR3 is CASSFKRGGNEQFF. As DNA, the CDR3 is TGTGCCAGCAGCTTTAAGCGGGGGGGAAATGAGCAGTTCTTC.

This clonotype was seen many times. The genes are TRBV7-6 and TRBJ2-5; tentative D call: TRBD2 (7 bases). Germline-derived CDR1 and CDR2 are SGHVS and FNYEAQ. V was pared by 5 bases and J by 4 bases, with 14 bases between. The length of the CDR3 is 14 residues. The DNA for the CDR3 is TGTGCCAGCAGCATCGGGGGGCTCCGAGAGACCCAGTACTTC. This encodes CASSIGGLRETQYF.

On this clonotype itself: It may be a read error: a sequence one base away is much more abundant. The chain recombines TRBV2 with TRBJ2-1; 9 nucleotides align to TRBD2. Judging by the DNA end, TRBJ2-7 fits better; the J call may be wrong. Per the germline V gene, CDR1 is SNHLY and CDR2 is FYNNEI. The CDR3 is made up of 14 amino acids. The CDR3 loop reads CASSPGLAGNEQYF. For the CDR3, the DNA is TGTGCCAGCAGTCCGGGACTAGCTGGAAATGAGCAGTACTTC.

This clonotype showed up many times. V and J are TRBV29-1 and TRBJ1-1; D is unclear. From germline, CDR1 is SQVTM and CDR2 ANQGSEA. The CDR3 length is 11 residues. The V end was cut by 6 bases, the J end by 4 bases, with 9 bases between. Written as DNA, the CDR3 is TGCAGCGTCAGATGGGGCACTGAAGCTTTCTTT. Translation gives CSVRWGTEAFF. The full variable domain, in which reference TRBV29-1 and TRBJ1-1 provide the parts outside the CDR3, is SAVISQKPSRDICQRGTSLTIQCQVDSQVTMMFWYRQQPGQSLTLIATANQGSEATYESGFVIDKFPISRPNLTFSTLTVSNMSPEDSSIYLCSVRWGTEAFFGQGTRLTVV.

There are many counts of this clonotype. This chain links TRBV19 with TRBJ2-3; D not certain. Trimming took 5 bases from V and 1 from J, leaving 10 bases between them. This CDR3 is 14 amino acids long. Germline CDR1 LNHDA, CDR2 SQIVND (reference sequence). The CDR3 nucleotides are TGTGCCAGTAGTTCCGTCCGACGCACAGATACGCAGTATTTT. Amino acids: CASSSVRRTDTQYF. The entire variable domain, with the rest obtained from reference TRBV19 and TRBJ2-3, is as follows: DGGITQSPKYLFRKEGQNVTLSCEQNLNHDAMYWYRQDPGQGLRLIYYSQIVNDFQKGDIAEGYSVSREKKESFPLTVTSAQKNPTAFYLCASSSVRRTDTQYFGPGTRLTVL.

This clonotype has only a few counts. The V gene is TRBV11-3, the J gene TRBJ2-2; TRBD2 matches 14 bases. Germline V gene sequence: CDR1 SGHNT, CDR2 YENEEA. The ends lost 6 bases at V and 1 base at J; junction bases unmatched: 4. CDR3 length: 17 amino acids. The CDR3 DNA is TGTGCCAGCAGTTCCGGGACTAGCGGGGGGAACACCGGGGAGCTGTTTTTT. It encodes CASSSGTSGGNTGELFF.

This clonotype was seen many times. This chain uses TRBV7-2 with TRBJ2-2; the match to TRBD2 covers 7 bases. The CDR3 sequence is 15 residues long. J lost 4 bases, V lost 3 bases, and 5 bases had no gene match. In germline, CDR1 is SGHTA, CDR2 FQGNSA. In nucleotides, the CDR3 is TGTGCCAGCAGCTTTGGCGGGAGTGGCACCGGGGAGCTGTTTTTT. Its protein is CASSFGGSGTGELFF.

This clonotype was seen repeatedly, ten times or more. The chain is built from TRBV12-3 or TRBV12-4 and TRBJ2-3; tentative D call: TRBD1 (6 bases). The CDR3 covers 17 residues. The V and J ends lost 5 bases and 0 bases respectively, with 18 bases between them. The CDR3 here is CASSPRGGTSSTDTQYF. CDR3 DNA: TGTGCCAGCAGTCCCCGAGGGGGAACATCCAGCACAGATACGCAGTATTTT.

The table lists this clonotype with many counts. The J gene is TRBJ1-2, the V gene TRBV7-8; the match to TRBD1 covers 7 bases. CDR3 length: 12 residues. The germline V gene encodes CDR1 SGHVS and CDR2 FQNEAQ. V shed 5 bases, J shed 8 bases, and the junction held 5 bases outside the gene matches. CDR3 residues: CASSPDRDGYTF. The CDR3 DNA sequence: TGTGCCAGCAGCCCCGACAGGGACGGCTACACCTTC.

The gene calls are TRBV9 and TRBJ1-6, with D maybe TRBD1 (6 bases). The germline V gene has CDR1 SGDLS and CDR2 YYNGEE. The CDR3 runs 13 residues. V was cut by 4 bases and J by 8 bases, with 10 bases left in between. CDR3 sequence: CASSRDIYSPLHF. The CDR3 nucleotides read TGTGCCAGCAGCAGGGACATCTATTCACCCCTCCACTTT.

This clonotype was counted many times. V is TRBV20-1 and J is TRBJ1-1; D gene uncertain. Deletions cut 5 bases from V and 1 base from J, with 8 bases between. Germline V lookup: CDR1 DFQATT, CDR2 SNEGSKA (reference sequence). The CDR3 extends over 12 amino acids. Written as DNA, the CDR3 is TGCAGTGCTTATGCGGGGAACACTGAAGCTTTCTTT. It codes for CSAYAGNTEAFF.

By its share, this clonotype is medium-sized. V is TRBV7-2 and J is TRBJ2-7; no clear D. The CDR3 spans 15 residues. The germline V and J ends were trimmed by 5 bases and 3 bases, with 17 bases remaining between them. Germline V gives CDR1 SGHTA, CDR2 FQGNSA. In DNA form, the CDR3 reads TGTGCCAGCAGCCAAGGGTCCCAAACCATCTACGAGCAGTACTTC. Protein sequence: CASSQGSQTIYEQYF. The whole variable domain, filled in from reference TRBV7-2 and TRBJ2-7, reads GAGVSQSPSNKVTEKGKDVELRCDPISGHTALYWYRQSLGQGLEFLIYFQGNSAPDKSGLPSDRFSAERTGGSVSTLTIQRTQQEDSAVYLCASSQGSQTIYEQYFGPGTRLTVT.

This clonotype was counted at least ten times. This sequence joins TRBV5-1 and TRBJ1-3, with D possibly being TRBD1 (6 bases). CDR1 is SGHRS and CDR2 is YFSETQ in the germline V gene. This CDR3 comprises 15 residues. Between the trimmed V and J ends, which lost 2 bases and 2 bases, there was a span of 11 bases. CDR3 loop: CASSLGGVPGNTIYF. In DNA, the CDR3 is TGCGCCAGCAGCTTAGGGGGAGTCCCTGGAAACACCATATATTTT. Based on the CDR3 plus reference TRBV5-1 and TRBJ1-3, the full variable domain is KAGVTQTPRYLIKTRGQQVTLSCSPISGHRSVSWYQQTPGQGLQFLFEYFSETQRNKGNFPGRFSGRQFSNSRSEMNVSTLELGDSALYLCASSLGGVPGNTIYFGEGSWLTVV.

In nucleotides, the CDR3 is TGCAGTGCTAGGGAGACAGGGAACGGGGAGCTGTTTTTT. It encodes CSARETGNGELFF. The V call is TRBV20-1, the J call TRBJ2-2, with 7 positions matching TRBD1. This CDR3 comprises 13 residues. CDR1 DFQATT and CDR2 SNEGSKA come from the germline V gene (reference sequence). V lost 3 bases, J lost 7 bases, and 5 bases stayed unmatched.

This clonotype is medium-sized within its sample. The CDR3 nucleotides are TGTGCCAGCAGTCCTGACCGGGATCTGAACTATGGCTACACCTTC. It is translated as CASSPDRDLNYGYTF. The chain links TRBV12-3 or TRBV12-4 to TRBJ1-2; D is undetermined. CDR3 length: 15 amino acids. Trimming took off 5 bases at V and 2 bases at J, with 15 bases between the two ends.

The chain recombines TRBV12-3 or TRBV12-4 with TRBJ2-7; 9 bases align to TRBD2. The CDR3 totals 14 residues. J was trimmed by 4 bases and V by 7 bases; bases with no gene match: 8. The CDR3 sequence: CASTIAGANYEQYF. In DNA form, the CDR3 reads TGTGCCAGCACCATAGCGGGAGCTAATTACGAGCAGTACTTC.

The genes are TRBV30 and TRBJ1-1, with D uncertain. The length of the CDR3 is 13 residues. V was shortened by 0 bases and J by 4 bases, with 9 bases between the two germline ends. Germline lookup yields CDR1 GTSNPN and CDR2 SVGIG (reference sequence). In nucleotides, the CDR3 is TGTGCCTGGAGTGTGAGCGGGCTCACTGAAGCTTTCTTT. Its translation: CAWSVSGLTEAFF. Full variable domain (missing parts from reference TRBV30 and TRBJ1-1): SQTIHQWPATLVQPVGSPLSLECTVEGTSNPNLYWYRQAAGRGLQLLFYSVGIGQISSEVPQNLSASRPQDRQFILSSKKLLLSDSGFYLCAWSVSGLTEAFFGQGTRLTVV.

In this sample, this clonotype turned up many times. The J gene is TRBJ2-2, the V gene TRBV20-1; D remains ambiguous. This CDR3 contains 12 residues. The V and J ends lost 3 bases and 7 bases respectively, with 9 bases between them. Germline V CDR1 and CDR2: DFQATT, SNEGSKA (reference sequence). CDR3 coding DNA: TGCAGTGCTAGGTACCTGGACGGGGAGCTGTTTTTT. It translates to CSARYLDGELFF.

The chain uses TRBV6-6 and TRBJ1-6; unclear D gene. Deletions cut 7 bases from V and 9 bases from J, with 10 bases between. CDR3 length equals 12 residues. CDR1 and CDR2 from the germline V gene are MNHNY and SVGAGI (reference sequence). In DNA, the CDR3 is TGTGCCAGCACCTCCTCTATTTCACCCCTCCACTTT. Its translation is CASTSSISPLHF.

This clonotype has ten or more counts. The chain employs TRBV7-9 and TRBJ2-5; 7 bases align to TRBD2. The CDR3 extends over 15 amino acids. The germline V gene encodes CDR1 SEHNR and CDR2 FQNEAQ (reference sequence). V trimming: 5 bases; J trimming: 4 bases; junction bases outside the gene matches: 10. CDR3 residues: CASSPWALARETQYF. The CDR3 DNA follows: TGTGCCAGCAGCCCCTGGGCACTAGCGCGAGAGACCCAGTACTTC.

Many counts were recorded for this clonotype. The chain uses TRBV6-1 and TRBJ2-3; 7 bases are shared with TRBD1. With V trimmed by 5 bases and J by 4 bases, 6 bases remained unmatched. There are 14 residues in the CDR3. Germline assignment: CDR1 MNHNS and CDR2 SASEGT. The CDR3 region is CASSPRQGPDTQYF. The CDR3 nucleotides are TGTGCCAGCAGTCCCCGACAGGGTCCAGATACGCAGTATTTT.

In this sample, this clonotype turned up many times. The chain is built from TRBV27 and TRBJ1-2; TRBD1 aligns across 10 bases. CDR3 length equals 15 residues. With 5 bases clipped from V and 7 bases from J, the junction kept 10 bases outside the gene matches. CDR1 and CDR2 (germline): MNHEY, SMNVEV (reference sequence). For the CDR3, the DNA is TGTGCCAGCAGTCCTACCGGGACAGGGGCGGCTGGCTACACCTTC. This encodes CASSPTGTGAAGYTF.

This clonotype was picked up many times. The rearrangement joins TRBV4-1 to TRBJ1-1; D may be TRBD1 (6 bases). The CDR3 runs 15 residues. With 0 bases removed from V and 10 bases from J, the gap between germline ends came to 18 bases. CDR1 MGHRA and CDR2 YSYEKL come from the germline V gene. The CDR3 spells CASSQDPDSRLGAFF. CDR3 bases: TGCGCCAGCAGCCAAGACCCGGACAGCCGTCTGGGAGCTTTCTTT.

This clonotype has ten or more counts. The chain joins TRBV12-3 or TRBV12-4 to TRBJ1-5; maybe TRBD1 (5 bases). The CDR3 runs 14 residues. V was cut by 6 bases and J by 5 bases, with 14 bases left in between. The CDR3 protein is CASRLGGQDQPQHF. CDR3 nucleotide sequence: TGTGCCAGCAGGTTGGGGGGTCAGGATCAGCCCCAGCATTTT.

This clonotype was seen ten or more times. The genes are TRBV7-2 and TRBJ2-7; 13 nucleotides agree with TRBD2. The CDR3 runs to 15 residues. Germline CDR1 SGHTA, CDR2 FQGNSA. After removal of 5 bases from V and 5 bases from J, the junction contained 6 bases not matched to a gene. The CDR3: CASSVGLAGVHEQYF. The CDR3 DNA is TGTGCCAGCAGCGTTGGACTAGCGGGAGTACACGAGCAGTACTTC.

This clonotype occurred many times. As DNA, the CDR3 is TGTGCCTGGAGAAGCGGTACCTCCTACGAGCAGTACTTC. Translating it yields CAWRSGTSYEQYF. The gene calls are TRBV30 and TRBJ2-7; D might be TRBD2 (5 bases). The V end lost 3 bases, the J end lost 0 bases, and 9 bases lay between the germline ends. From germline, CDR1 is GTSNPN and CDR2 SVGIG (reference sequence). The CDR3 has 13 amino acids.

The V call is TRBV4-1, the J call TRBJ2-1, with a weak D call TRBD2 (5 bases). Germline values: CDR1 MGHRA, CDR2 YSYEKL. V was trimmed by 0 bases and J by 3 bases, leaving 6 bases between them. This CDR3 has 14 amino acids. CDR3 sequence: CASSQETSYNEQFF. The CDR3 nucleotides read TGCGCCAGCAGCCAAGAAACTAGCTACAATGAGCAGTTCTTC.

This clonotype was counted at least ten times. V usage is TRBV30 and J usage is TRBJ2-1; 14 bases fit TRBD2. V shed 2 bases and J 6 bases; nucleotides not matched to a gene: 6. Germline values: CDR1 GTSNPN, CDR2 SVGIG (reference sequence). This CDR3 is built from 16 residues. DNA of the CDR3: TGTGCCTGGAGTAGGGGACTAGCGGGAGTGCGCAATGAGCAGTTCTTC. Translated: CAWSRGLAGVRNEQFF.